This T cell receptor beta chain was sequenced in a study of OX40 agonist ivuxolimab in advanced cancers. Whole-study context: The group had a mean age of 60 years, ranged from roughly 20 to 79, and was 80% to 85% male. Study-level findings and limits: At doses 0.1 to 3.0 mg/kg, CD4+ and CD8+ clones expanded. Individuals who were partial responders at 0.1-3.0 mg/kg had clonal expansion that ranked among the lowest.

Using immunoSEQ multiplex PCR, the repertoire was profiled, and TCRdb retains in-frame clones only, with some absent. The table lists about 40,000 clones, roughly 88% of them singletons. In regard to this clone: Its antigen is not known.

The germline V gene encodes CDR1 SQVTM and CDR2 ANQGSEA. The CDR3 has 16 amino acids. V dropped 0 bases and J dropped 4; count of bases not matched to a gene: 10. The TCR originated in an adult with an advanced solid tumor such as melanoma, head and neck, liver or kidney cancer. The chain carries TRBV29-1 and TRBJ2-5; 8 nucleotides align to TRBD2. The source was CD4+ or CD8+ T cells sorted from blood, collected in a trial of the OX40 agonist ivuxolimab. CDR3 loop: CSVEDHLTSVGETQYF. In DNA, the CDR3 is TGCAGCGTTGAAGATCACCTGACTAGCGTTGGAGAGACCCAGTACTTC.